These 4 T cell receptor beta chains share one sample of origin, sequenced in a study of blood T cell repertoires in COVID-19. The method was immunoSEQ multiplex PCR; TCRdb's version includes in-frame clones alone and lacks a portion of them. The sample gives about 400,000 clones, about 83% of which show up once; 10% is in the top ten. What was sequenced was PBMCs or T cells enriched from blood (not recorded which). Every receptor here comes from a woman aged 45-60 years who had recovered from COVID-19.

The V gene is TRBV28, the J gene TRBJ2-6; 8 bases match TRBD1. Losses at the gene ends were 4 bases for V and 0 bases for J; bases not matched to a gene: 23. The CDR3 sequence is 23 residues long. From germline, CDR1 is MDHEN and CDR2 SYDVKM. CDR3 protein: CASSSMRGDRWTGHPSGANVLTF. CDR3 nucleotides: TGTGCCAGCAGTTCGATGCGGGGAGATCGATGGACAGGGCACCCCTCTGGGGCCAACGTCCTGACTTTC. Filled out from reference TRBV28 and TRBJ2-6, the complete variable domain reads DVKVTQSSRYLVKRTGEKVFLECVQDMDHENMFWYRQDPGLGLRLIYFSYDVKMKEKGDIPEGYSVSREKKERFSLILESASTNQTSMYLCASSSMRGDRWTGHPSGANVLTFGAGSRLTVL.

The chain is built from TRBV6-5 and TRBJ2-2; D may be TRBD1 (5 bases). Trimming cost V 0 bases and J 6 bases, with 5 bases left between them. This CDR3 region has 13 residues. In germline, CDR1 is MNHEY, CDR2 SVGAGI. CDR3 amino acids: CASSYSQAGELFF. Written as DNA, the CDR3 is TGTGCCAGCAGTTACTCACAGGCCGGGGAGCTGTTTTTT.

The chain is built from TRBV10-3 and TRBJ1-6; a possible D gene is TRBD1 (5 bases). CDR1 is ENHRY and CDR2 is SYGVKD in the germline V gene. Trimming cost V 3 bases and J 7 bases, with 13 bases left between them. The CDR3 covers 15 residues. CDR3 amino acids: CAISEGGRVNSPLHF. As DNA, the CDR3 is TGTGCCATCAGTGAAGGTGGCAGGGTGAATTCACCCCTCCACTTT.

The V call is TRBV5-1, the J call TRBJ1-2, with 11 nucleotides matching TRBD1. Germline V CDR1 and CDR2: SGHRS, YFSETQ. V lost 8 bases and J lost 5; bases outside the gene matches: 8. This CDR3 is built from 14 residues. DNA of the CDR3: TGCGCCAGTACCGGGACAGGGGGTCTTTATGGCTACACCTTC. Its protein product is CASTGTGGLYGYTF.